Listed below are T cell receptor beta chains from one sample, sequenced in a study of tumor-infiltrating lymphocytes in primary liver carcinoma. TCRdb re-derived calls from the multiplex PCR reads in MiXCR, one entry per CDR3 protein. The table has some 50,000 distinct CDR3 sequences, roughly 70% seen once; the top ten hold over 25%. Sequencing was done on a sample of liver tumor tissue from sampling region 5. The source of these receptors is a man aged 40-55 years with primary liver carcinoma and hepatitis B virus infection. Both conserved end residues are part of each CDR3. Fields, in order: clone size, V gene, J gene, D gene, CDR3 protein, CDR3 DNA. A D gene is named only where the DNA matches it firmly. Rows give clone size only sometimes, using once, few, many, or a class for an expanded clone.

size: NA
V: TRBV28
J: TRBJ2-7
D: NA
CDR3: CASSFKLGASDEQYF
DNA: TGTGCCAGCAGTTTCAAGCTAGGCGCGTCAGATGAGCAGTACTTC

size: NA
V: TRBV6-5
J: TRBJ2-6
D: NA
CDR3: CANSPTRSEANVLTF
DNA: TGTGCCAACAGTCCTACCCGCTCTGAGGCCAACGTCCTGACTTTC

size: NA
V: TRBV29-1
J: TRBJ2-1
D: TRBD1
CDR3: CSGLPRQGVDEQFF
DNA: TGCAGTGGATTGCCGAGACAGGGGGTGGATGAACAGTTCTTC

size: many
V: TRBV5-5
J: TRBJ2-7
D: TRBD1
CDR3: CASSWAGTGGYEQYF
DNA: TGTGCCAGCAGCTGGGCCGGGACAGGGGGTTACGAGCAGTACTTC

size: many
V: TRBV4-2
J: TRBJ2-5
D: TRBD2
CDR3: CASSPWSGGPDQETQYF
DNA: TGTGCCAGCAGCCCCTGGTCGGGGGGGCCAGACCAAGAGACCCAGTACTTC

size: once
V: TRBV6-2/TRBV6-3
J: TRBJ2-3
D: TRBD2
CDR3: CAISPGTSSADTQYF
DNA: TGTGCCATCAGTCCCGGGACTAGCAGCGCAGATACGCAGTATTTT

size: NA
V: TRBV11-2
J: TRBJ2-7
D: TRBD2
CDR3: CASSSSGGGPYEQYF
DNA: TGTGCCAGCAGCTCGTCCGGGGGGGGCCCCTACGAGCAGTACTTC

size: few
V: TRBV15
J: TRBJ2-6
D: NA
CDR3: CATSRFAGANVLTF
DNA: TGTGCCACCAGCAGATTTGCGGGGGCCAACGTCCTGACTTTC

size: NA
V: TRBV13
J: TRBJ2-2
D: TRBD2
CDR3: CVSSPQGTSGNTGELFF
DNA: TGTGTCAGCAGCCCCCAAGGGACTAGCGGGAACACCGGGGAGCTGTTTTTT

size: NA
V: TRBV30
J: TRBJ1-4
D: NA
CDR3: CAWSLDYGLVNEKLFF
DNA: TGTGCCTGGAGTCTAGACTACGGACTGGTTAATGAAAAACTGTTTTTT

size: few
V: TRBV11-2
J: TRBJ2-7
D: NA
CDR3: CASSPRGYHIYEQYF
DNA: TGTGCCAGTAGCCCTAGGGGGTATCATATCTACGAGCAGTACTTC

size: many
V: TRBV6-1
J: TRBJ2-1
D: NA
CDR3: CASRAWPSDYNEQFF
DNA: TGTGCCAGCAGGGCATGGCCTAGCGACTACAATGAGCAGTTCTTC

size: NA
V: TRBV7-9
J: TRBJ2-1
D: TRBD2
CDR3: CASSLGSGRRRVDNEQFF
DNA: TGTGCCAGCAGCTTAGGTAGCGGGAGAAGACGGGTCGACAATGAGCAGTTCTTC

size: NA
V: TRBV11-2
J: TRBJ2-1
D: NA
CDR3: CDSGLNDTYEQFF
DNA: TGTGACAGCGGCTTAAATGATACCTATGAGCAGTTCTTC

size: NA
V: TRBV12-3/TRBV12-4
J: TRBJ2-1
D: NA
CDR3: CASSSWGASYYDEQFF
DNA: TGTGCCAGCAGTTCCTGGGGGGCTAGCTACTACGATGAGCAGTTCTTC

size: NA
V: TRBV29-1
J: TRBJ1-2
D: NA
CDR3: CSVWDTYGYTF
DNA: TGCAGCGTCTGGGACACTTATGGCTACACTTTC

size: many
V: TRBV12-3/TRBV12-4
J: TRBJ1-4
D: NA
CDR3: CASRLGHGEKLFF
DNA: TGTGCCAGCAGGCTGGGACACGGCGAAAAACTGTTTTTT

size: NA
V: TRBV11-2
J: TRBJ1-2
D: NA
CDR3: CTSYGARMNGYTF
DNA: TGTACCAGCTATGGGGCAAGGATGAATGGCTACACCTTC